The 3 T cell receptor beta chains given below trace back to one sample, sequenced in a study of blood T cell repertoires in COVID-19. Generated by immunoSEQ multiplex PCR, the TCRdb table keeps only in-frame clones and is missing some. The table shows roughly 110,000 clones, with around 85% occurring only once. Sample: peripheral blood. Source of these receptors: a woman aged 55 to 70 with COVID-19, enrolled during active disease.

J is TRBJ1-2 and V is TRBV4-1; 8 nucleotides line up with TRBD1. There are 14 residues in the CDR3. Germline V lookup: CDR1 MGHRA, CDR2 YSYEKL. V shed 0 bases and J 13 bases; nucleotides not matched to a gene: 10. As DNA, the CDR3 is TGCGCCAGCAGCCAAGACGCCGGGACAGGCCGTGTCACCTTC. This encodes CASSQDAGTGRVTF.

This clone was seen more than once but under ten times. This chain uses TRBV18 with TRBJ2-2, with TRBD1 matching over 9 bases. The germline V gene has CDR1 KGHSH and CDR2 LQKENI. This CDR3 region has 16 residues. After removal of 3 bases from V and 1 base from J, the junction contained 3 bases not matched to a gene. The CDR3 nucleotides are TGTGCCAGCTCACCTTCGACAGGGGGGAACACCGGGGAGCTGTTTTTT. This codes for CASSPSTGGNTGELFF.

The chain links TRBV29-1 to TRBJ1-5; the match to TRBD1 covers 9 bases. The junction had 6 bases not matched to a gene; V was cut back by 0 bases and J by 6 bases. This CDR3 contains 15 residues. Germline CDR1 and CDR2: SQVTM and ANQGSEA. DNA for the CDR3: TGCAGCGTTGAAGACGGACAGGGGTTGGGTCAGCCCCAGCATTTT. Translating it yields CSVEDGQGLGQPQHF.